This is a list of T cell receptor beta chains from one sample in a study of T cell changes during pregnancy in multiple sclerosis. Assay: immunoSEQ multiplex PCR; the TCRdb copy retains only in-frame clones and omits some. The sample lists about 39,000 clones; around 92% were seen once. This material consisted of CD8+ T cells from peripheral blood mononuclear cells, taken before pregnancy. The receptors here all came from a female donor with multiple sclerosis, enrolled in a pregnancy study. CDR3s leave out the opening cysteine and the closing phenylalanine or tryptophan. A D gene is named only where the DNA matches it firmly. Some rows have no size entry. The others give once, few or many, or a class for an expanded clone.

clone size	D gene	V gene	CDR3 protein
few	.	TRBV27	ASFRGVRRF
.	.	TRBV9	ASSGWGLDSQGTKTQY
.	TRBD2	TRBV6-6	ASSRGLAGANEQF
medium-sized	TRBD1	TRBV28	ASKTGTGESNEQF
large	.	TRBV15	ATSRGTQNTEAF
.	TRBD2	TRBV7-9	ASSPTEAGTSGRDEQF
.	TRBD1	TRBV6-1	ASSEYGTGNQPQH
.	.	TRBV27	ASSLGQRTEAF
.	TRBD2	TRBV19	ASSPRLAGGNEQF
.	.	TRBV10-3	ASSKGEGGEQY
.	.	TRBV5-1	ASSLAVGSQETQY
.	.	TRBV27	ASSLGQSQPQH
.	.	TRBV15	ATSPRTPANYGYT
.	TRBD1	TRBV4-1	ASSPGTGGYEQY
.	.	TRBV5-8	ASSYQGSEAF
.	.	TRBV7-2	ASSFKQGSTDTQY
.	.	TRBV6-1	ATRNRVYNEQF
.	TRBD1	TRBV27	ASRQYGQGKGYGYT
.	.	TRBV6-4	ASSDSDSSGANVLT
.	.	TRBV10-3	AISESVMVQTGALIPSYEQY
.	.	TRBV27	ASSLVRPNSPLH
.	.	TRBV27	ASSLFAGLAGNTIY
.	.	TRBV9	ASSVETAYEQY
.	.	TRBV15	ATSMSSGLNTEAF
.	.	TRBV10-3	AIRRAPDGDTQY
.	.	TRBV6-1	ATKTGEYSNQPQH
.	TRBD1	TRBV4-2	ASSQGGTGGRGTEAF
.	.	TRBV28	ASSFLRSPYEQY
.	.	TRBV6-6	ASSYRGSFDEQF
.	.	TRBV5-1	ASSLEATRDEQF
.	TRBD1	TRBV28	ASGVTGGAEEKLF
.	.	TRBV5-6	ASSFGGTEAF
.	TRBD2	TRBV30	AWRVAGEHYNEQF
.	TRBD1	TRBV27	ASSSTGLEQY
.	.	TRBV7-9	ASSRSGAPNEQF
.	TRBD1	TRBV10-2	ASRGQANTGELF
.	.	TRBV15	ATSRGAEAHQPQH
.	.	TRBV19	ASRRRGEGTTDTQY